This TCR beta chain was recovered during a study of CD8+ T cells in alopecia areata. CDR3 length: 13 residues. CDR1 and CDR2 (germline): SGDLS, YYNGEE. Trimming shortened V by 4 bases and J by 6 bases, and 13 bases separated the two germline ends. Lesional scalp tissue (obtained by punch biopsy) and peripheral blood were collected from alopecia areata patients. Reverse transcribed after extraction, RNA yielded cDNA as the sequencing template. Sequencing was performed with immunoSEQ multiplex PCR; in TCRdb, only in-frame clones are kept and a portion is missing. The sample lists approximately 65,000 clones; roughly half were seen once.

The receptor was isolated from a human donor with alopecia areata. The chain is built from TRBV9 and TRBJ1-2; D is unresolved. The sample was CD8+ T cells sorted from blood, taken at week 0. CDR3 DNA sequence: TGTGCCAGCAGCCTCCTACTGGGTGATGGCTACACCTTC. Protein product: CASSLLLGDGYTF.